The 30 T cell receptor beta chains given below trace back to one sample, sequenced in a study of Tregs in tolerant kidney transplant recipients. Libraries were prepared by immunoSEQ multiplex PCR; TCRdb keeps only in-frame clonotypes and omits some of them. Among under 50,000 clones listed, around 95% were seen once. No antigen has been identified for these receptors. Material for sequencing was Tregs from blood cultured with allogeneic cells. The source of these receptors is a human donor in good health.

This clone was seen only once. The chain uses TRBV27 and TRBJ1-1, with 10 bases matching TRBD1. Germline CDR1 reads MNHEY; CDR2 reads SMNVEV (reference sequence). The CDR3 is made up of 13 amino acids. The V segment lost 3 bases and the J segment 10 bases; nucleotides outside the gene matches: 5. This chain's CDR3 is CASSFLGQGVAFF. CDR3 DNA sequence: TGTGCCAGCAGTTTTCTCGGACAGGGGGTAGCTTTCTTT.

J is TRBJ1-6 and V is TRBV5-5; tentative D call: TRBD1 (6 bases). V was trimmed by 6 bases and J by 8 bases, leaving 15 bases between them. CDR1 and CDR2 (germline): SGHKS, YYEKEE (reference sequence). The CDR3 sequence is 14 residues long. For the CDR3, the DNA is TGTGCCAGCACCCCGGACAGTATGGATTCACCCCTCCACTTT. Protein product: CASTPDSMDSPLHF.

This chain connects TRBV5-1 to TRBJ1-3, with TRBD1 identical over 7 bases. Trimming cost V 1 base and J 2 bases; bases outside gene matches: 9. The CDR3 extends over 17 amino acids. CDR1 SGHRS and CDR2 YFSETQ come from the germline V gene. This CDR3 reads CASSLQTGQATGNTIYF. CDR3 DNA sequence: TGCGCCAGCAGCTTGCAGACCGGACAGGCGACTGGAAACACCATATATTTT.

This clone appeared a single time. V is TRBV18 and J is TRBJ2-1; TRBD2 agrees at 11 bases. Germline trimming cut 3 bases from V and 2 bases from J; bases unmatched to any gene: 3. Germline assignment: CDR1 KGHSH and CDR2 LQKENI. CDR3 size: 16 residues. For the CDR3, the DNA is TGTGCCAGCTCACCCCAGGGACTAGCGGCCTACAATGAGCAGTTCTTC. Its translation: CASSPQGLAAYNEQFF.

The chain links TRBV18 to TRBJ2-7; 10 positions agree with TRBD2. CDR3 length equals 16 residues. The junction had 6 bases not matched to a gene; V was cut back by 4 bases and J by 0 bases. Germline CDR1 KGHSH, CDR2 LQKENI. The chain's CDR3 is CASSRAPSGSSYEQYF. The CDR3 DNA reads TGTGCCAGCTCACGTGCCCCTAGCGGGAGCTCCTACGAGCAGTACTTC.

The rearrangement uses TRBV18 and TRBJ1-2, with D uncertain. The CDR3 is 12 amino acids. Trimming took 6 bases from V and 4 from J, leaving 9 bases between them. Per the germline V gene, CDR1 is KGHSH and CDR2 is LQKENI. CDR3 sequence (DNA): TGTGCCAGCTCCACTCCCCCCTATGGCTACACCTTC. Encoded protein: CASSTPPYGYTF.

J is TRBJ2-5 and V is TRBV19; 15 positions agree with TRBD2. The trim removed 0 bases at V and 7 bases at J, leaving 6 bases unmatched. There are 17 residues in the CDR3. In germline, CDR1 is LNHDA, CDR2 SQIVND (reference sequence). CDR3 DNA sequence: TGTGCCAGTAGTATAGATGGGACTAGCGGGGGGCGCGTGACCCAGTACTTC. This translates into CASSIDGTSGGRVTQYF. Variable domain in full (rest from reference TRBV19 and TRBJ2-5): DGGITQSPKYLFRKEGQNVTLSCEQNLNHDAMYWYRQDPGQGLRLIYYSQIVNDFQKGDIAEGYSVSREKKESFPLTVTSAQKNPTAFYLCASSIDGTSGGRVTQYFGPGTRLLVL.

The rearrangement uses TRBV6-1 and TRBJ1-5, with 7 bases lining up with TRBD1. Losses at the gene ends were 9 bases for V and 4 bases for J; bases not matched to a gene: 6. The CDR3 runs 13 residues. Germline V CDR1 and CDR2: MNHNS, SASEGT. CDR3 loop: CASAGQRNQPQHF. For the CDR3, the DNA is TGTGCCAGTGCGGGACAGAGAAATCAGCCCCAGCATTTT.

As to this clone: Other nucleotide sequences from this sample produce the same CDR3. This rearrangement joins TRBV5-4 to TRBJ1-6; D perhaps matches TRBD1 (5 bases). Germline V gene data show CDR1 as SGHNT and CDR2 as YYREEE (reference sequence). The CDR3 is 15 residues long. V lost 2 bases and J 6 bases, leaving 12 bases between the germline ends. The chain's CDR3 is CASSLRQHLNSPLHF. Written as DNA, the CDR3 is TGTGCCAGCAGCTTAAGACAGCACCTTAATTCACCCCTCCACTTT.

The chain has TRBV23-1 and TRBJ2-1; D is possibly TRBD2 (6 bases). TRBV23-1 is an open reading frame, and its role is uncertain. Trimming left V 0 bases short and J 2 bases short, with 11 bases between. The CDR3 sequence is 16 residues long. CDR3 in amino acids: CASSQSYPGAYNEQFF. Written as DNA, the CDR3 is TGCGCCAGCAGTCAATCTTACCCGGGGGCCTACAATGAGCAGTTCTTC.

J is TRBJ2-1 and V is TRBV5-4; D remains unclear. Germline V gene lookup returns CDR1 SGHNT and CDR2 YYREEE (reference sequence). V was pared by 2 bases and J by 3 bases, with 0 bases between. The CDR3 is made up of 11 amino acids. This CDR3 is CASSFYNEQFF. CDR3 sequence (DNA): TGTGCCAGCAGCTTCTACAATGAGCAGTTCTTC.

There are a few counts of this clone. The chain employs TRBV6-6 and TRBJ1-5; D is unclear. Deletions cut 4 bases from V and 0 bases from J, with 7 bases between. Germline CDR1 and CDR2: MNHNY and SVGAGI (reference sequence). The length of the CDR3 is 14 residues. Here the CDR3 DNA reads TGTGCCAGCAGTTTCCTTCATAGCAATCAGCCCCAGCATTTT. This gives the protein CASSFLHSNQPQHF.

The rearrangement joins TRBV6-1 to TRBJ2-1; the match to TRBD2 covers 11 bases. J lost 4 bases, V lost 4 bases, and 3 bases had no gene match. There are 15 residues in the CDR3. Germline CDR1 is MNHNS and CDR2 is SASEGT. The CDR3 protein is CASSGRLAGYNEQFF. The CDR3 DNA reads TGTGCCAGCAGTGGGAGACTAGCGGGGTACAATGAGCAGTTCTTC.

J is TRBJ2-1 and V is TRBV5-1, with 11 positions matching TRBD2. J was trimmed by 2 bases and V by 4 bases; bases with no gene match: 5. This CDR3 spans 16 amino acids. Germline CDR1 reads SGHRS; CDR2 reads YFSETQ. The CDR3 loop reads CASSPLSGGAYNEQFF. CDR3 in DNA: TGCGCCAGCAGCCCCCTTAGCGGGGGGGCCTACAATGAGCAGTTCTTC. Combining the CDR3 with reference TRBV5-1 and TRBJ2-1 gives the whole variable domain KAGVTQTPRYLIKTRGQQVTLSCSPISGHRSVSWYQQTPGQGLQFLFEYFSETQRNKGNFPGRFSGRQFSNSRSEMNVSTLELGDSALYLCASSPLSGGAYNEQFFGPGTRLTVL.

The J gene is TRBJ2-1, the V gene TRBV7-9; 8 bases align to TRBD1. The CDR3 has 13 amino acids. The germline V gene encodes CDR1 SEHNR and CDR2 FQNEAQ (reference sequence). V lost 7 bases, J lost 4 bases, and 3 bases stayed unmatched. The CDR3 DNA reads TGTGCCAGCACCGGACAGGGATACAATGAGCAGTTCTTC. Its protein is CASTGQGYNEQFF.

The chain carries TRBV5-3 and TRBJ2-6, with TRBD1 matching over 8 bases. TRBV5-3 is classed as an ORF, of uncertain function. This CDR3 contains 18 residues. V shed 4 bases and J 2 bases; nucleotides not matched to a gene: 11. For the CDR3, the DNA is TGTGCCAGAAGCCCCAACAGGGGGGCCCGAGCTGGGGCCAACGTCCTGACTTTC. It specifies CARSPNRGARAGANVLTF.

V and J are TRBV7-9 and TRBJ1-5; D ambiguous. The CDR3 is 18 residues long. Trimming stripped 5 bases from V and 4 bases from J, with 24 bases between. The germline V gene encodes CDR1 SEHNR and CDR2 FQNEAQ (reference sequence). The CDR3 DNA reads TGTGCCAGCAGCCACGATAAACTAACACCAACTACTAATCAGCCCCAGCATTTT. Translating it yields CASSHDKLTPTTNQPQHF.

This rearrangement joins TRBV11-3 to TRBJ2-5, with TRBD2 as a possible D gene (6 bases). V was trimmed by 5 bases and J by 5 bases, leaving 18 bases between them. Germline V CDR1 and CDR2: SGHNT, YENEEA. This CDR3 spans 15 amino acids. The CDR3 coding sequence is TGTGCCAGCAGCCCCTCTTACGGTCGGGAGGAGACCCAGTACTTC. It is translated as CASSPSYGREETQYF.

The chain employs TRBV13 and TRBJ2-3; D uncertain. Trimming cost V 1 base and J 6 bases, with 8 bases left between them. CDR1 and CDR2 (germline): PRHDT, FYEKMQ (reference sequence). This CDR3 comprises 13 residues. The CDR3 coding sequence is TGTGCCAGCAGCTTAGCCCTGGGGGATACGCAGTATTTT. Encoded protein: CASSLALGDTQYF.

The gene calls are TRBV19 and TRBJ1-3; TRBD1 agrees at 10 bases. In germline, CDR1 is LNHDA, CDR2 SQIVND (reference sequence). This CDR3 region has 20 residues. With 3 bases clipped from V and 0 bases from J, the junction kept 14 bases outside the gene matches. The CDR3 region has the DNA TGTGCCAGTAGTATTGGACGGACAGGGGGTAATACTTACTCTGGAAACACCATATATTTT. Its translation: CASSIGRTGGNTYSGNTIYF.

The J gene is TRBJ2-7, the V gene TRBV5-1; D is perhaps TRBD2 (6 bases). CDR1 is SGHRS and CDR2 is YFSETQ in the germline V gene. The CDR3 is 15 residues long. Trimming cost V 0 bases and J 3 bases, with 13 bases left between them. The CDR3 here is CASSLVGGIGYEQYF. CDR3 DNA: TGCGCCAGCAGCTTGGTTGGAGGGATAGGCTACGAGCAGTACTTC.

This chain links TRBV28 with TRBJ1-5; D not certain. Per the germline V gene, CDR1 is MDHEN and CDR2 is SYDVKM. The CDR3 is 12 amino acids. The V end was cut by 1 base, the J end by 10 bases, with 8 bases between. CDR3 nucleotides: TGTGCCAGCAGTTTATTCCTGGGCCCCCAGCATTTT. This translates into CASSLFLGPQHF.

This clone occurred once. The chain uses TRBV11-2 and TRBJ2-7; 9 bases agree with TRBD2. Germline V gives CDR1 SGHAT, CDR2 FQNNGV. Trimming cost V 0 bases and J 6 bases; bases outside gene matches: 6. The CDR3 has 15 amino acids. Here the CDR3 reads CASSLDRVAGVEQYF. In nucleotides, the CDR3 is TGTGCCAGCAGCTTAGATCGGGTAGCGGGAGTCGAGCAGTACTTC.

On this clone itself: This CDR3 is also generated by other DNA sequences in the sample. This CDR3 reads CASTDRGNTGELFF. In DNA, the CDR3 is TGTGCCAGCACCGACCGAGGGAACACCGGGGAGCTGTTTTTT. The gene calls are TRBV9 and TRBJ2-2; D gene unclear. CDR3 length equals 14 residues. Trimming removed 6 bases at V and 1 base at J, with 10 bases between. Germline V gene sequence: CDR1 SGDLS, CDR2 YYNGEE.

V and J are TRBV5-1 and TRBJ1-4; 8 bases match TRBD1. Germline V gene lookup returns CDR1 SGHRS and CDR2 YFSETQ. This CDR3 comprises 15 residues. The V gene end was trimmed by 4 bases and the J gene end by 5 bases; junction bases not matched to a gene: 7. CDR3 DNA: TGCGCCAGCAGCCCACCAGGGGGCTTGAATGAAAAACTGTTTTTT. This sequence encodes CASSPPGGLNEKLFF. The whole variable domain, remainder taken from reference TRBV5-1 and TRBJ1-4, is KAGVTQTPRYLIKTRGQQVTLSCSPISGHRSVSWYQQTPGQGLQFLFEYFSETQRNKGNFPGRFSGRQFSNSRSEMNVSTLELGDSALYLCASSPPGGLNEKLFFGSGTQLSVL.

The chain's CDR3 is CASSPPGTGNTEAFF. The CDR3 DNA follows: TGTGCCAGCAGTCCTCCAGGGACAGGGAACACTGAAGCTTTCTTT. The chain carries TRBV6-5 and TRBJ1-1; 8 bases line up with TRBD1. CDR3 length: 15 amino acids. The V and J ends lost 5 bases and 1 base, in that order; junction bases with no gene match: 6. Germline V lookup: CDR1 MNHEY, CDR2 SVGAGI.

V usage is TRBV6-5 and J usage is TRBJ2-2; TRBD2 agrees at 9 bases. In germline, CDR1 is MNHEY, CDR2 SVGAGI. This CDR3 contains 15 residues. V lost 6 bases and J lost 1; bases outside the gene matches: 3. DNA for the CDR3: TGTGCCAGCAGGCGACTAGCGGTGAACACCGGGGAGCTGTTTTTT. Its protein product is CASRRLAVNTGELFF.

The genes are TRBV5-1 and TRBJ2-5; D uncertain. Germline-derived CDR1 and CDR2 are SGHRS and YFSETQ. CDR3 length equals 16 residues. Trimming left V 4 bases short and J 1 base short, with 17 bases between. For the CDR3, the DNA is TGCGCCAGCAGCCTCCAGATATCCTCGTTCCAAGAGACCCAGTACTTC. Protein product: CASSLQISSFQETQYF.

The chain has TRBV6-6 and TRBJ2-7; D possibly corresponds to TRBD2 (5 bases). The germline V gene has CDR1 MNHNY and CDR2 SVGAGI (reference sequence). The CDR3 length is 16 residues. V lost 5 bases, J lost 0 bases, and 17 bases lay in between. The CDR3 region has the DNA TGTGCCAGCAGTACTGGACGGGGTGGAAGCTCCTACGAGCAGTACTTC. It yields the protein CASSTGRGGSSYEQYF.

The CDR3 DNA reads TGTGCCAGCACTCTAAAGTGGGAGGAGCAGTACTTC. Its translation: CASTLKWEEQYF. The chain joins TRBV6-1 to TRBJ2-7, with D possibly being TRBD2 (5 bases). The V end lost 7 bases, the J end lost 7 bases, and 14 bases lay between the germline ends. CDR1 is MNHNS, CDR2 SASEGT, per germline. This CDR3 has 12 amino acids.